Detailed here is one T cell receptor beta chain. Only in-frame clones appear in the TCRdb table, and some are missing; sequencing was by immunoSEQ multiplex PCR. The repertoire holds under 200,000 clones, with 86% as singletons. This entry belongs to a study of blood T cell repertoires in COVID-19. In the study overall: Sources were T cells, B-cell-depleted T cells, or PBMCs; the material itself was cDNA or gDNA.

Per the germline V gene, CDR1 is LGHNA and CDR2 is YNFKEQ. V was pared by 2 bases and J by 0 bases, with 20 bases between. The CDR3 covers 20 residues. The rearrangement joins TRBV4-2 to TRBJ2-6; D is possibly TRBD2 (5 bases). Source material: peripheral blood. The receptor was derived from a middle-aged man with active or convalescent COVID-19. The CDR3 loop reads CASSQWITTAAGSGANVLTF. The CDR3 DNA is TGTGCCAGCAGCCAATGGATAACAACAGCGGCCGGCTCTGGGGCCAACGTCCTGACTTTC.